The present T cell receptor (beta chain) was sequenced within a study of T-cell reconstitution after alpha-beta-depleted transplantation in children. This clonotype was counted between two and nine times. Its antigen is undetermined. Library preparation (for TCRbeta) was performed with unique molecular identifiers. TCRdb re-called the PCR reads through MiXCR, storing one row per CDR3 protein. This table holds 330,000 or so distinct CDR3 sequences, around 7.3% found once. The CDR3 consists of 13 residues. Between the trimmed V and J ends, which lost 3 bases and 7 bases, there was a span of 13 bases. Germline CDR1 and CDR2: GTSNPN and SVGIG (reference sequence). Study conclusions and caveats: From newly produced T cells came most of the T-cell counts and diversity one year after transplant.

The source of this sequence is a female patient aged 2-9 years who had a stem cell transplant for Fanconi anemia, so the T cells may come from the graft donor. The sample consisted of peripheral blood, taken 360 days after TCRalphabeta/CD19-depleted stem cell transplant. The chain joins TRBV30 to TRBJ2-1; tentative D call: TRBD2 (7 bases). CDR3 nucleotide sequence: TGTGCCTGGAGGGGGGGGCTTAGGAATGAGCAGTTCTTC. Translating it yields CAWRGGLRNEQFF. The whole variable domain, remainder taken from reference TRBV30 and TRBJ2-1, is SQTIHQWPATLVQPVGSPLSLECTVEGTSNPNLYWYRQAAGRGLQLLFYSVGIGQISSEVPQNLSASRPQDRQFILSSKKLLLSDSGFYLCAWRGGLRNEQFFGPGTRLTVL.